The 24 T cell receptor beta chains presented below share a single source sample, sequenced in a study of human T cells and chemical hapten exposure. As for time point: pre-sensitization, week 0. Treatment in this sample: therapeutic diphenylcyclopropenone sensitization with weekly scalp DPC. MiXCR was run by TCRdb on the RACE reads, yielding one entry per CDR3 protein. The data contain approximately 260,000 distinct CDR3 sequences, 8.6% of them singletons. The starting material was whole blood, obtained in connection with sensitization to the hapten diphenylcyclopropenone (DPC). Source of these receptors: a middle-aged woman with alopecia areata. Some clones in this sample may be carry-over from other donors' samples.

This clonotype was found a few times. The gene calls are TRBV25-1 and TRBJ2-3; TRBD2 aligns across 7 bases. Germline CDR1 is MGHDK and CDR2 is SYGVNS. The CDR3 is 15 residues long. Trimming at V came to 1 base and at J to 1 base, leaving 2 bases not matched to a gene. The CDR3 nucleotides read TGTGCCAGCAGTGAATGGGGGGGTCGCACAGATACGCAGTATTTT. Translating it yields CASSEWGGRTDTQYF.

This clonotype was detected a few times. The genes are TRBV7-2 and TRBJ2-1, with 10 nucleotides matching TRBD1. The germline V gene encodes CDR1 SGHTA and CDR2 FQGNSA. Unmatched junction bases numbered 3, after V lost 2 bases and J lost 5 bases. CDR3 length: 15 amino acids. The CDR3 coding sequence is TGTGCCAGCAGCTTATGGGACAGGGGTAACAATGAGCAGTTCTTC. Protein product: CASSLWDRGNNEQFF.

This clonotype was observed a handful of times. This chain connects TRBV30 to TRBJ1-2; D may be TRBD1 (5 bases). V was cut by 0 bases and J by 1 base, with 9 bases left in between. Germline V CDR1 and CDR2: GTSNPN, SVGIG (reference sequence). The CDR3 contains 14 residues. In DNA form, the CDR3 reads TGTGCCTGGAGTGTAGGAGGGGTTAACTATGGCTACACCTTC. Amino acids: CAWSVGGVNYGYTF.

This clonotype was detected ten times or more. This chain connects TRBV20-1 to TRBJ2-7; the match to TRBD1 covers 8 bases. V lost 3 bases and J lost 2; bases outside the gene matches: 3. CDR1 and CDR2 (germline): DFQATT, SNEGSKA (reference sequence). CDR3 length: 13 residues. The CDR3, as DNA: TGCAGTGCTAGTCCGGACAGGGCCTACGAGCAGTACTTC. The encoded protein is CSASPDRAYEQYF.

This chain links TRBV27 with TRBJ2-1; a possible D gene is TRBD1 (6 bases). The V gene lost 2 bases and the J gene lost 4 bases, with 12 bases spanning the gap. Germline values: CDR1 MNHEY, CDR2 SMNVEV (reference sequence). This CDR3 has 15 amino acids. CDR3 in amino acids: CASSLTPDRYNEQFF. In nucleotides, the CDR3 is TGTGCCAGCAGTTTAACCCCTGACAGGTACAATGAGCAGTTCTTC.

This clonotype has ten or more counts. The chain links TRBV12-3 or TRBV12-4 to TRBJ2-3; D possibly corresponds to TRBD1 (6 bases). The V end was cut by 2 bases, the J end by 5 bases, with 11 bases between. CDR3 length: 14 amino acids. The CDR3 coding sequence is TGTGCCAGCAGTTTACTGGGGGCAAAAGATACGCAGTATTTT. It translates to CASSLLGAKDTQYF.

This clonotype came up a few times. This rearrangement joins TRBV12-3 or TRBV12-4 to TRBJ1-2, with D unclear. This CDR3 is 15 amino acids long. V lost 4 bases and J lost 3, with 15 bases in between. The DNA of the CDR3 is TGTGCCAGCAGTTATGTCAGTACCAGCGACTATGGCTACACCTTC. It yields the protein CASSYVSTSDYGYTF.

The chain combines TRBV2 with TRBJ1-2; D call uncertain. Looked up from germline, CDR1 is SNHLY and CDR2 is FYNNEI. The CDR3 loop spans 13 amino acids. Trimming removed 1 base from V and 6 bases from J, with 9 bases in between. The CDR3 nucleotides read TGTGCCAGCAGTGAAGGAGGGCTTAATGGCTACACCTTC. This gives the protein CASSEGGLNGYTF. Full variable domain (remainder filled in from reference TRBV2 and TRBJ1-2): EPEVTQTPSHQVTQMGQEVILRCVPISNHLYFYWYRQILGQKVEFLVSFYNNEISEKSEIFDDQFSVERPDGSNFTLKIRSTKLEDSAMYFCASSEGGLNGYTFGSGTRLTVV.

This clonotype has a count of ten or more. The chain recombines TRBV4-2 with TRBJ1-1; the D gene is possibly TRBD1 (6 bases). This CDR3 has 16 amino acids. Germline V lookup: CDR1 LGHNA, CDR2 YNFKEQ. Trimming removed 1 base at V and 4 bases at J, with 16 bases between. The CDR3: CASSQGRQAGATEAFF. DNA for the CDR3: TGTGCCAGCAGCCAAGGTCGACAGGCGGGGGCCACTGAAGCTTTCTTT.

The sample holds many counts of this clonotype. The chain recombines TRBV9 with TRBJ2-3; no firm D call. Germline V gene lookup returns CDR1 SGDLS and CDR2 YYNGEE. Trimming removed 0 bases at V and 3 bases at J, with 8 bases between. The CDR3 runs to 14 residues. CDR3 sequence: CASSVDSWTDTQYF. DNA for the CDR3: TGTGCCAGCAGCGTAGATTCTTGGACAGATACGCAGTATTTT.

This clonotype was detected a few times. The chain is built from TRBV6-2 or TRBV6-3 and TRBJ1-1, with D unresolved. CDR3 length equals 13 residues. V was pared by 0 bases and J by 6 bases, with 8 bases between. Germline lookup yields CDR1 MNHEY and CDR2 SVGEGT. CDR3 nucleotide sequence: TGTGCCAGCAGTTACTCCGCAGTTTCTGAAGCTTTCTTT. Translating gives CASSYSAVSEAFF.

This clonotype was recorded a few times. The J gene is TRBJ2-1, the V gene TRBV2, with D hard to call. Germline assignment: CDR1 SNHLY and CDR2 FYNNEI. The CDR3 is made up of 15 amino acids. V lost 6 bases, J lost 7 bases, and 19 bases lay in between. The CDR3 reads CASSPSQADSNEQFF. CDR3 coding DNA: TGTGCCAGCAGCCCAAGCCAAGCCGATAGTAATGAGCAGTTCTTC. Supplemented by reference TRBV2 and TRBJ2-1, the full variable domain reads EPEVTQTPSHQVTQMGQEVILRCVPISNHLYFYWYRQILGQKVEFLVSFYNNEISEKSEIFDDQFSVERPDGSNFTLKIRSTKLEDSAMYFCASSPSQADSNEQFFGPGTRLTVL.

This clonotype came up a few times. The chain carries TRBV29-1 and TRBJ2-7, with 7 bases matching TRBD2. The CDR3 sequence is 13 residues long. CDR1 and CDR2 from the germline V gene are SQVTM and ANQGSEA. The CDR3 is CTMGGISTYEQYF. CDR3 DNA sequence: TGCACCATGGGGGGGATCTCCACTTACGAGCAGTACTTC.

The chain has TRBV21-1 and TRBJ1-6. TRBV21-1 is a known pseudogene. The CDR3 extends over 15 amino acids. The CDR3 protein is CASTSVDSLNSPLHF. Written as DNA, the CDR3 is TGTGCCAGCACCTCCGTAGACTCGTTGAATTCACCCCTCCACTTT.

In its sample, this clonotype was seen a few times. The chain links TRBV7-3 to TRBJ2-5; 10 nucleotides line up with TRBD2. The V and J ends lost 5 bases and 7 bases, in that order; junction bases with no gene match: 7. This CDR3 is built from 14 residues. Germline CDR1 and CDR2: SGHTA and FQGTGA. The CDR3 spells CASSLTSGEGTQYF. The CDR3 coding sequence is TGTGCCAGCAGCCTCACTAGCGGGGAGGGGACCCAGTACTTC.

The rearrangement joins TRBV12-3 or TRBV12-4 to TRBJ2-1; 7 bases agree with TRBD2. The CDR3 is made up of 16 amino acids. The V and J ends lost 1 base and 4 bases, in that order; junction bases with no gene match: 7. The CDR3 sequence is CASSLGAAGLYNEQFF. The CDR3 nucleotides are TGTGCCAGCAGTTTAGGGGCAGCGGGACTTTACAATGAGCAGTTCTTC.

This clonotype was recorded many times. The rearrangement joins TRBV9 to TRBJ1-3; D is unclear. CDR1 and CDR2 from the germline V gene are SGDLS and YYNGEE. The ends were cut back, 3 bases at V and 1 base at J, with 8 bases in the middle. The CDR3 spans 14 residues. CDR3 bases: TGTGCCAGCAGCGATCAGGTTTCTGGAAACACCATATATTTT. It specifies CASSDQVSGNTIYF.

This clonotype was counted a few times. The CDR3 DNA follows: TGTGCCAGCAGCCTTAACATTGGAAACACCATATATTTT. Encoded protein: CASSLNIGNTIYF. The rearrangement uses TRBV5-4 and TRBJ1-3; D is uncertain. V lost 4 bases, J lost 3 bases, and 8 bases lay in between. The germline gives CDR1 SGHNT, CDR2 YYREEE (reference sequence). CDR3 length equals 13 residues.

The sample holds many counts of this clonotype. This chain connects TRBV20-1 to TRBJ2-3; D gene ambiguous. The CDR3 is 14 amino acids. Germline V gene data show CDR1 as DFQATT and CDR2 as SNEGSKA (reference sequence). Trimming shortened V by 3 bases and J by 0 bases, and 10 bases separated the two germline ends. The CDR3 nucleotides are TGCAGTGCTAGTGCGGCAGCTAGCACAGATACGCAGTATTTT. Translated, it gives CSASAAASTDTQYF.

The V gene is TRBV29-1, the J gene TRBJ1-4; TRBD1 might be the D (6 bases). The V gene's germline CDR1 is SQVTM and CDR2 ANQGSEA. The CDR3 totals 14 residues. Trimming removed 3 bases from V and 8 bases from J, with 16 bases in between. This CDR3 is CSVELGQGKEKLFF. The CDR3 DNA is TGCAGCGTTGAGTTGGGCCAGGGGAAAGAAAAACTGTTTTTT.

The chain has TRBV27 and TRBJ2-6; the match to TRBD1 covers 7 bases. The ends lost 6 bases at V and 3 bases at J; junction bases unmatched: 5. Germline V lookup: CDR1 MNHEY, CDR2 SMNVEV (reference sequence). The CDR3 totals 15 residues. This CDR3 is CASSTGVLGANVLTF. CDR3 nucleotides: TGTGCCAGCAGCACAGGGGTGCTTGGGGCCAACGTCCTGACTTTC.

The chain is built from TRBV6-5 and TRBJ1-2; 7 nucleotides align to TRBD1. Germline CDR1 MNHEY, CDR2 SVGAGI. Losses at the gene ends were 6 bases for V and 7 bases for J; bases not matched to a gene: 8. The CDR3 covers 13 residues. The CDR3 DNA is TGTGCCAGCAGCTCCACAGGGGTAATTGGCTACACCTTC. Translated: CASSSTGVIGYTF.

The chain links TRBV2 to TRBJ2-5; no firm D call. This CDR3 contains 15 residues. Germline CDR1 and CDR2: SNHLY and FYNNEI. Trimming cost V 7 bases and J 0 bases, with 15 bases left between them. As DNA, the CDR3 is TGTGCCAGCATTAAGGACGACTTGTACCAAGAGACCCAGTACTTC. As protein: CASIKDDLYQETQYF.

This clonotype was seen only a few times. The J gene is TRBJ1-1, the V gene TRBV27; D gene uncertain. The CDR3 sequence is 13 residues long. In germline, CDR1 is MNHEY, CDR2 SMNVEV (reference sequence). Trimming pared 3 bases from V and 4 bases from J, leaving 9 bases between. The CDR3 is CASSFGKGTEAFF. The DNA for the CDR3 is TGTGCCAGCAGTTTTGGTAAGGGCACTGAAGCTTTCTTT.